The 24 T cell receptor beta chains below all came from one sample that was sequenced in a study of identical twins. TCRdb ran MiXCR on the 5' RACE reads and lists one entry per CDR3 protein. This table holds a few hundred thousand distinct CDR3 sequences, 15% to 20% found once. Input material: naive T cells sorted from blood. All receptors derive from a man aged 50-59 years in good health.

The chain combines TRBV20-1 with TRBJ2-1; 7 bases map to TRBD2. Trimming removed 8 bases from V and 0 bases from J; junction bases left unmatched: 10. Per the germline V gene, CDR1 is DFQATT and CDR2 is SNEGSKA (reference sequence). CDR3 size: 15 residues. As DNA, the CDR3 is TGCAGTCTCGGTGGGCTAGCGGTCTCCTACAATGAGCAGTTCTTC. Translating gives CSLGGLAVSYNEQFF.

This sequence joins TRBV20-1 and TRBJ2-3; 13 positions agree with TRBD2. Germline V gene lookup returns CDR1 DFQATT and CDR2 SNEGSKA (reference sequence). After removal of 5 bases from V and 6 bases from J, the junction contained 5 bases not matched to a gene. CDR3 size: 14 residues. CDR3 nucleotide sequence: TGCAGTGCTTCCGGGACTAGCGGGGTTGATACGCAGTATTTT. Its protein is CSASGTSGVDTQYF.

The chain recombines TRBV9 with TRBJ2-7; no reliable D call. The ends were cut back, 2 bases at V and 1 base at J, with 10 bases in the middle. CDR1 is SGDLS, CDR2 YYNGEE, per germline. The CDR3 length is 14 residues. This CDR3 reads CASSVTQNSYEQYF. The CDR3 DNA sequence: TGTGCCAGCAGCGTCACCCAAAATTCCTACGAGCAGTACTTC. The whole variable domain, filled in from reference TRBV9 and TRBJ2-7, reads DSGVTQTPKHLITATGQRVTLRCSPRSGDLSVYWYQQSLDQGLQFLIQYYNGEERAKGNILERFSAQQFPDLHSELNLSSLELGDSALYFCASSVTQNSYEQYFGPGTRLTVT.

This clonotype was counted only a few times. V usage is TRBV5-4 and J usage is TRBJ1-1; TRBD1 matches 8 bases. Germline CDR1 reads SGHNT; CDR2 reads YYREEE (reference sequence). The CDR3 extends over 14 amino acids. The V gene end was trimmed by 1 base and the J gene end by 5 bases; junction bases not matched to a gene: 4. CDR3 residues: CASSLMDRVTEAFF. The CDR3 bases are TGTGCCAGCAGCTTGATGGACAGGGTAACTGAAGCTTTCTTT.

This chain connects TRBV10-2 to TRBJ2-7, with D tentatively TRBD1 or TRBD2 (5 bases each). Germline V CDR1 and CDR2: WSHSY, SAAADI. This CDR3 contains 12 residues. V was trimmed by 3 bases and J by 6 bases, leaving 9 bases between them. CDR3 region: CASSDRAGEQYF. The DNA for the CDR3 is TGCGCCAGCAGTGACAGGGCGGGCGAGCAGTACTTC.

Only a few counts were recorded for this clonotype. This chain joins TRBV15 and TRBJ2-3, with D possibly matching TRBD2 (7 bases). Trimming took off 3 bases at V and 0 bases at J, with 13 bases between the two ends. The CDR3 totals 16 residues. Germline V CDR1 and CDR2: LNHNV, YYDKDF (reference sequence). The CDR3 bases are TGTGCCACCAGCAGTAGGGGGGGACTGAGCACAGATACGCAGTATTTT. Protein: CATSSRGGLSTDTQYF.

The chain links TRBV11-2 to TRBJ2-1; 12 nucleotides agree with TRBD2. The CDR3 has 15 amino acids. Germline V gene lookup returns CDR1 SGHAT and CDR2 FQNNGV. Trimming cost V 5 bases and J 6 bases; bases outside gene matches: 5. The CDR3 sequence: CASSKLAGGGNEQFF. The CDR3 DNA is TGTGCCAGCAGCAAACTAGCGGGAGGAGGCAATGAGCAGTTCTTC.

The V and J genes are TRBV23-1 and TRBJ2-5; unclear D gene. TRBV23-1 counts as an open reading frame of uncertain function. Trimming took 0 bases from V and 5 from J, leaving 16 bases between them. The length of the CDR3 is 16 residues. The CDR3 DNA sequence: TGCGCCAGCAGTCAATCGCGCTCATATCCGAGGGAGACCCAGTACTTC. Translation gives CASSQSRSYPRETQYF.

A remark on this clonotype: An end of the junction does not agree with germline; a read error may underlie this. The chain is built from TRBV5-1 and TRBJ2-7; 9 nucleotides align to TRBD1. The CDR3 spans 14 residues. Germline V gene data show CDR1 as SGHRS and CDR2 as YFSETQ. The CDR3 DNA is TGCGCCAGCAGCTCCGGGACAGGGTCCTACGGGCAGTACTTC. Translation: CASSSGTGSYGQYF.

This clonotype was seen more than once but under ten times. The chain is built from TRBV5-1 and TRBJ2-6; D not resolved. CDR3 length equals 19 residues. Germline V gene sequence: CDR1 SGHRS, CDR2 YFSETQ. V was clipped by 4 bases and J by 0 bases, with 20 bases between them. The CDR3, as DNA: TGCGCCAGCAGCGCCCAGGTTTCGGTAAGGTTCTCTGGGGCCAACGTCCTGACTTTC. This gives the protein CASSAQVSVRFSGANVLTF.

The rearrangement links TRBV12-3 or TRBV12-4 to TRBJ2-2, with 10 bases fitting TRBD2. The CDR3 is 14 residues long. V was pared by 7 bases and J by 7 bases, with 6 bases of the junction left unmatched. CDR3 sequence (DNA): TGTGCCAGCAATCTGGGGACTAGCGTCGGGGAGCTGTTTTTT. This sequence encodes CASNLGTSVGELFF.

This clonotype was seen more than once but under ten times. The genes are TRBV7-2 and TRBJ2-2; 8 bases match TRBD1. CDR1 and CDR2 from the germline V gene are SGHTA and FQGNSA. CDR3 size: 14 residues. Germline trimming cut 8 bases from V and 8 bases from J; bases unmatched to any gene: 10. CDR3: CASLRDRWKGELFF. CDR3 DNA sequence: TGTGCCAGCCTAAGGGACAGGTGGAAGGGGGAGCTGTTTTTT.

This clonotype was seen a few times. This chain links TRBV12-3 or TRBV12-4 with TRBJ2-5, with TRBD2 as a possible D gene (7 bases). With 7 bases removed from V and 1 base from J, the gap between germline ends came to 13 bases. This CDR3 is built from 14 residues. The CDR3 DNA is TGTGCCAGCATGGCTGCGGGGGCCCAAGAGACCCAGTACTTC. Its protein is CASMAAGAQETQYF.

This clonotype occurred many times. The chain recombines TRBV11-2 with TRBJ2-2, with D possibly matching TRBD2 (5 bases). Germline CDR1 and CDR2: SGHAT and FQNNGV. The CDR3 runs to 13 residues. Trimming removed 1 base from V and 6 bases from J, with 6 bases in between. CDR3 DNA: TGTGCCAGCAGCTTAGGGGGAGCCGGGGAGCTGTTTTTT. This encodes CASSLGGAGELFF.

The chain combines TRBV6-1 with TRBJ2-1, with 9 positions matching TRBD2. Germline loops: CDR1 MNHNS, CDR2 SASEGT. This CDR3 is 18 amino acids long. V lost 6 bases to trimming and J lost 4 bases; unmatched junction nucleotides: 16. CDR3 coding DNA: TGTGCCAGCAGAATAGGGGGCGTTAGCGGGAGTATTTACAATGAGCAGTTCTTC. This codes for CASRIGGVSGSIYNEQFF.

In nucleotides, the CDR3 is TGTGCCAGCAGCTTATTCAAGGCTTCGGTCGTGGAGCAGTACTTC. Translated, it gives CASSLFKASVVEQYF. This chain uses TRBV7-2 with TRBJ2-7; D is undetermined. Per the germline V gene, CDR1 is SGHTA and CDR2 is FQGNSA. This CDR3 contains 15 residues. The V and J ends lost 2 bases and 7 bases respectively, with 18 bases between them.

This rearrangement joins TRBV3-1 to TRBJ1-2; D is undetermined. Trimming cost V 0 bases and J 0 bases, with 8 bases left between them. Germline V lookup: CDR1 LGHDT, CDR2 YNNKEL (reference sequence). The CDR3 consists of 15 residues. CDR3 in amino acids: CASSQDAGANYGYTF. CDR3 nucleotides: TGTGCCAGCAGCCAAGACGCGGGAGCTAACTATGGCTACACCTTC. The whole variable domain, remainder taken from reference TRBV3-1 and TRBJ1-2, is DTAVSQTPKYLVTQMGNDKSIKCEQNLGHDTMYWYKQDSKKFLKIMFSYNNKELIINETVPNRFSPKSPDKAHLNLHINSLELGDSAVYFCASSQDAGANYGYTFGSGTRLTVV.

A few counts support this clonotype. The chain is built from TRBV5-1 and TRBJ2-7; no definite D call. The CDR3 spans 15 residues. CDR1 and CDR2 from the germline V gene are SGHRS and YFSETQ. Trimming removed 1 base at V and 0 bases at J, with 11 bases between. The CDR3 is CASSLNVLSSYEQYF. The CDR3 DNA reads as TGCGCCAGCAGCTTGAATGTGCTGAGCTCCTACGAGCAGTACTTC.

This clonotype came up a few times. The CDR3 nucleotides are TGCAGTGCACCGGGACAGCAAGAGACCCAGTACTTC. It is translated as CSAPGQQETQYF. This chain connects TRBV20-1 to TRBJ2-5, with TRBD1 matching over 7 bases. V gave up 6 bases and J gave up 2 bases; unmatched junction bases: 3. The CDR3 is made up of 12 amino acids. Germline V gives CDR1 DFQATT, CDR2 SNEGSKA (reference sequence).

This clonotype has only a few counts. This chain uses TRBV12-3 or TRBV12-4 with TRBJ1-1; D is ambiguous. Trimming pared 3 bases from V and 0 bases from J, leaving 5 bases between. This CDR3 contains 13 residues. In DNA form, the CDR3 reads TGTGCCAGCAGTTTTAGAATGAACACTGAAGCTTTCTTT. Amino acids: CASSFRMNTEAFF.

A note on this clonotype: Here the CDR3 omits its conserved ending phenylalanine or tryptophan, so a read error is the likely source. The chain couples TRBV7-2 to TRBJ2-7, with 11 nucleotides matching TRBD2. Looked up from germline, CDR1 is SGHTA and CDR2 is FQGNSA. The CDR3 contains 17 residues. J gave up 0 bases and V 2 bases, and 6 bases lay outside the gene matches. CDR3 bases: TGTGCCAGCAGCTTAACCTTAGCGGGGGGGCCCTCCTACGAGCAGTACCTC. Its protein product is CASSLTLAGGPSYEQYL.

The rearrangement joins TRBV9 to TRBJ1-1, with D perhaps TRBD1 (5 bases). The CDR3 loop spans 15 amino acids. Germline assignment: CDR1 SGDLS and CDR2 YYNGEE. V gave up 0 bases and J gave up 1 base, with 10 bases separating them. CDR3 in amino acids: CASSVDGAGNTEAFF. The CDR3 DNA reads as TGTGCCAGCAGCGTAGATGGGGCGGGGAACACTGAAGCTTTCTTT.

This clonotype was seen at least ten times. This chain joins TRBV28 and TRBJ2-7; 9 bases fit TRBD1. Germline V gene lookup returns CDR1 MDHEN and CDR2 SYDVKM. The V and J ends lost 6 bases and 3 bases, in that order; junction bases with no gene match: 15. CDR3 length equals 17 residues. The CDR3 bases are TGTGCCAGCAGCCGAATAAAGGGACAGGGAGCCCACTACGAGCAGTACTTC. Translation gives CASSRIKGQGAHYEQYF. Combining the CDR3 with reference TRBV28 and TRBJ2-7 gives the whole variable domain DVKVTQSSRYLVKRTGEKVFLECVQDMDHENMFWYRQDPGLGLRLIYFSYDVKMKEKGDIPEGYSVSREKKERFSLILESASTNQTSMYLCASSRIKGQGAHYEQYFGPGTRLTVT.

This clonotype was observed at least ten times. The chain joins TRBV7-2 to TRBJ2-1, with 8 bases aligning to TRBD2. CDR3 size: 15 residues. The germline gives CDR1 SGHTA, CDR2 FQGNSA. Losses at the gene ends were 5 bases for V and 4 bases for J; bases not matched to a gene: 7. In DNA form, the CDR3 reads TGTGCCAGCAGCCCCTACGGGGGGGCGTACAATGAGCAGTTCTTC. Translation: CASSPYGGAYNEQFF.